The 26 T cell receptor beta chains in this list originate from one sample, sequenced in a study of blood T cell repertoires in COVID-19. The data were produced by immunoSEQ multiplex PCR, yet TCRdb's version contains in-frame clones alone and is incomplete. The table shows approximately 250,000 clones, with under 90% occurring only once. Input material: peripheral blood. The receptors stem from a human donor in a cohort sampled during active COVID-19.

The rearrangement uses TRBV2 and TRBJ2-7; 9 positions agree with TRBD2. The V and J ends lost 8 bases and 5 bases, in that order; junction bases with no gene match: 10. CDR3 length: 14 residues. Germline values: CDR1 SNHLY, CDR2 FYNNEI. The CDR3 protein is CASGAAGGVNEQYF. CDR3 bases: TGTGCCAGCGGGGCGGCGGGGGGGGTGAACGAGCAGTACTTC.

The table lists this clone with a few counts. The genes are TRBV6-5 and TRBJ1-6, with D unresolved. The length of the CDR3 is 15 residues. V was clipped by 2 bases and J by 7 bases, with 12 bases between them. Germline V lookup: CDR1 MNHEY, CDR2 SVGAGI. Here the CDR3 DNA reads TGTGCCAGCAGTTACGGACGGGGTGGAAATTCACCCCTCCACTTT. Encoded protein: CASSYGRGGNSPLHF.

V usage is TRBV24-1 and J usage is TRBJ2-1, with D possibly matching TRBD2 (6 bases). V dropped 2 bases and J dropped 1 base, with 11 bases sitting between them. Germline V gene data show CDR1 as KGHDR and CDR2 as SFDVKD. The length of the CDR3 is 16 residues. CDR3 protein: CATSDSLAGSYNEQFF. Here the CDR3 DNA reads TGTGCCACCAGTGATTCACTAGCTGGGTCCTACAATGAGCAGTTCTTC.

The chain joins TRBV2 to TRBJ1-4; D not certain. V shed 0 bases and J shed 4 bases, with 9 bases lying between them. The length of the CDR3 is 15 residues. From germline, CDR1 is SNHLY and CDR2 FYNNEI. CDR3 in amino acids: CASSEARQYNEKLFF. The CDR3 nucleotides are TGTGCCAGCAGTGAAGCGAGGCAGTATAATGAAAAACTGTTTTTT.

Remarks on this clone: The same CDR3 also results from other DNA sequences found in this sample. V is TRBV19 and J is TRBJ1-1, with D perhaps matching TRBD1 (5 bases). This CDR3 region has 13 residues. Deletions cut 6 bases from V and 1 base from J, with 9 bases between. The germline CDR1 and CDR2 sequences are LNHDA and SQIVND (reference sequence). CDR3 DNA sequence: TGTGCCAGTAGCCGGCAGGGGAACACTGAAGCTTTCTTT. This sequence encodes CASSRQGNTEAFF.

V is TRBV2 and J is TRBJ2-3; D might be TRBD1 (6 bases). The CDR3 loop spans 13 amino acids. CDR1 is SNHLY and CDR2 is FYNNEI in the germline V gene. With 7 bases removed from V and 2 bases from J, the gap between germline ends came to 10 bases. DNA of the CDR3: TGTGCCAGCACCCGGGACAACACAGATACGCAGTATTTT. Protein product: CASTRDNTDTQYF.

This chain connects TRBV5-1 to TRBJ2-3, with D perhaps matching TRBD2 (6 bases). Germline V gene sequence: CDR1 SGHRS, CDR2 YFSETQ. Trimming took 3 bases from V and 4 from J, leaving 12 bases between them. The CDR3 is 14 amino acids. The chain's CDR3 is CASSSLEGSDTQYF. For the CDR3, the DNA is TGCGCCAGCAGCTCCCTGGAGGGATCAGATACGCAGTATTTT.

The chain uses TRBV19 and TRBJ1-4, with TRBD1 matching 9 bases. Germline-derived CDR1 and CDR2 are LNHDA and SQIVND (reference sequence). This CDR3 comprises 15 residues. The ends lost 4 bases at V and 3 bases at J; junction bases unmatched: 3. CDR3 residues: CASSSRDRANEKLFF. CDR3 nucleotides: TGTGCCAGTAGTAGCAGGGACAGGGCTAATGAAAAACTGTTTTTT.

The chain recombines TRBV5-1 with TRBJ2-4; 7 bases agree with TRBD2. V lost 4 bases and J lost 8; bases outside the gene matches: 6. This CDR3 comprises 13 residues. CDR1 and CDR2 from the germline V gene are SGHRS and YFSETQ. CDR3 nucleotide sequence: TGCGCCAGCAGCCCGGGAGGCCGCGACATTCAGTACTTC. This codes for CASSPGGRDIQYF.

The chain has TRBV10-3 and TRBJ2-7; D is perhaps TRBD1 (5 bases). Per germline, CDR1 ENHRY and CDR2 SYGVKD. V was pared by 4 bases and J by 2 bases, with 6 bases between. The CDR3 has 12 amino acids. Here the CDR3 reads CAISGTTYEQYF. The CDR3 DNA sequence: TGTGCCATCAGTGGGACAACCTACGAGCAGTACTTC.

The chain joins TRBV2 to TRBJ1-2, with 7 bases aligning to TRBD1. This CDR3 has 12 amino acids. Germline loops: CDR1 SNHLY, CDR2 FYNNEI. The V gene end was trimmed by 7 bases and the J gene end by 6 bases; junction bases not matched to a gene: 5. CDR3 in DNA: TGTGCCAGCACCCGGGACAGTCATGGCTACACCTTC. Protein product: CASTRDSHGYTF.

CDR3 amino acids: CASSFGGSGQPQHF. Written as DNA, the CDR3 is TGTGCCAGCAGCTTTGGGGGCTCAGGGCAGCCCCAGCATTTT. The chain joins TRBV5-4 to TRBJ1-5; D might be TRBD1 (6 bases). V was pared by 2 bases and J by 7 bases, with 13 bases between. Per germline, CDR1 SGHNT and CDR2 YYREEE (reference sequence). This CDR3 has 14 residues.

The genes are TRBV18 and TRBJ1-1; TRBD1 aligns across 9 bases. J gave up 6 bases and V 4 bases, and 12 bases lay outside the gene matches. The CDR3 loop spans 16 amino acids. Germline V lookup: CDR1 KGHSH, CDR2 LQKENI. CDR3 DNA sequence: TGTGCCAGCTCACGACAGGGACAGGGAGCGATCGCTGAAGCTTTCTTT. Protein: CASSRQGQGAIAEAFF.

The V call is TRBV7-8, the J call TRBJ1-2; D uncertain. The CDR3 sequence is 15 residues long. V dropped 4 bases and J dropped 6 bases, with 18 bases sitting between them. Germline CDR1 is SGHVS and CDR2 is FQNEAQ. CDR3 sequence (DNA): TGTGCCAGCAGCTGGTCACTGGAGGGTCGGGATGGCTACACCTTC. Translating gives CASSWSLEGRDGYTF.

The CDR3 sequence: CSAREQGLFF. CDR3 sequence (DNA): TGCAGTGCTAGGGAACAGGGACTGTTTTTT. This chain uses TRBV20-1 with TRBJ1-4, with a weak D call TRBD1 (6 bases). The CDR3 has 10 residues. V was cut by 3 bases and J by 13 bases, with 9 bases left in between. CDR1 is DFQATT and CDR2 is SNEGSKA in the germline V gene (reference sequence).

This clone has just a few counts. The chain recombines TRBV7-2 with TRBJ2-1, with 7 positions matching TRBD2. CDR3 length: 13 residues. CDR1 is SGHTA, CDR2 FQGNSA, per germline. Unmatched junction bases numbered 3, after V lost 3 bases and J lost 7 bases. The CDR3 DNA is TGTGCCAGCAGCTTCTGGGGGGGGAATGAGCAGTTCTTC. Translating it yields CASSFWGGNEQFF. Combining the CDR3 with reference TRBV7-2 and TRBJ2-1 gives the whole variable domain GAGVSQSPSNKVTEKGKDVELRCDPISGHTALYWYRQSLGQGLEFLIYFQGNSAPDKSGLPSDRFSAERTGGSVSTLTIQRTQQEDSAVYLCASSFWGGNEQFFGPGTRLTVL.

The rearrangement links TRBV28 to TRBJ1-5; D may be TRBD1 (5 bases). The germline V gene has CDR1 MDHEN and CDR2 SYDVKM. Trimming took off 8 bases at V and 7 bases at J, with 21 bases between the two ends. There are 15 residues in the CDR3. CDR3 in DNA: TGTGCCAGCTCACCCCCGAAGGGGCAGCAGCAGCCCCAGCATTTT. Translating gives CASSPPKGQQQPQHF.

The chain combines TRBV13 with TRBJ1-2; 7 bases match TRBD1. Germline trimming cut 1 base from V and 5 bases from J; bases unmatched to any gene: 1. Germline V gene data show CDR1 as PRHDT and CDR2 as FYEKMQ (reference sequence). The CDR3 sequence is 13 residues long. The CDR3 DNA reads TGTGCCAGCAGCTTAGACAGGGGATATGGCTACACCTTC. Protein: CASSLDRGYGYTF. Using reference TRBV13 and TRBJ1-2 for the parts outside the CDR3, the full variable domain is AAGVIQSPRHLIKEKRETATLKCYPIPRHDTVYWYQQGPGQDPQFLISFYEKMQSDKGSIPDRFSAQQFSDYHSELNMSSLELGDSALYFCASSLDRGYGYTFGSGTRLTVV.

The chain is built from TRBV15 and TRBJ1-6; D is perhaps TRBD1 (6 bases). CDR1 and CDR2 (germline): LNHNV, YYDKDF (reference sequence). Trimming shortened V by 0 bases and J by 5 bases, and 14 bases separated the two germline ends. CDR3 length: 17 residues. CDR3 DNA sequence: TGTGCCACCAGCAGAGATCGGAGCAGGGGAAATAATTCACCCCTCCACTTT. This codes for CATSRDRSRGNNSPLHF.

The CDR3 sequence is CASQGPAKNIQYF. Here the CDR3 DNA reads TGTGCCAGTCAGGGGCCAGCCAAAAACATTCAGTACTTC. J is TRBJ2-4 and V is TRBV2; perhaps TRBD1 as D (6 bases). The germline V gene has CDR1 SNHLY and CDR2 FYNNEI. V was clipped by 9 bases and J by 0 bases, with 9 bases between them. The CDR3 extends over 13 amino acids. Full variable domain (rest looked up from reference TRBV2 and TRBJ2-4): EPEVTQTPSHQVTQMGQEVILRCVPISNHLYFYWYRQILGQKVEFLVSFYNNEISEKSEIFDDQFSVERPDGSNFTLKIRSTKLEDSAMYFCASQGPAKNIQYFGAGTRLSVL.

The rearrangement uses TRBV19 and TRBJ2-7; no clear D. This CDR3 contains 13 residues. Germline CDR1 reads LNHDA; CDR2 reads SQIVND (reference sequence). Trimming removed 1 base at V and 1 base at J, with 5 bases between. The CDR3, as DNA: TGTGCCAGTAGTATAGGGGCATCCTACGAGCAGTACTTC. It yields the protein CASSIGASYEQYF.

The J gene is TRBJ1-2, the V gene TRBV7-2; TRBD1 agrees at 9 bases. The CDR3 covers 16 residues. Germline assignment: CDR1 SGHTA and CDR2 FQGNSA. The V gene end was trimmed by 2 bases and the J gene end by 1 base; junction bases not matched to a gene: 5. For the CDR3, the DNA is TGTGCCAGCAGCTTACCTTGGGACAGGGATAACTATGGCTACACCTTC. It translates to CASSLPWDRDNYGYTF.

This chain links TRBV25-1 with TRBJ1-4; TRBD1 is a possible D gene (5 bases). CDR1 is MGHDK, CDR2 SYGVNS, per germline. CDR3 length: 16 residues. Trimming left V 2 bases short and J 0 bases short, with 10 bases between. Here the CDR3 DNA reads TGTGCCAGCAGTGAACGCCAGACAGCAACTAATGAAAAACTGTTTTTT. This sequence encodes CASSERQTATNEKLFF. Based on the CDR3 plus reference TRBV25-1 and TRBJ1-4, the full variable domain is EADIYQTPRYLVIGTGKKITLECSQTMGHDKMYWYQQDPGMELHLIHYSYGVNSTEKGDLSSESTVSRIRTEHFPLTLESARPSHTSQYLCASSERQTATNEKLFFGSGTQLSVL.

Only one count was recorded for this clone. This chain links TRBV27 with TRBJ2-1; 10 nucleotides match TRBD2. The CDR3 has 16 amino acids. J was trimmed by 6 bases and V by 5 bases; bases with no gene match: 10. CDR1 is MNHEY, CDR2 SMNVEV, per germline (reference sequence). The CDR3 region is CASSPALAGAGNEQFF. Here the CDR3 DNA reads TGTGCCAGCAGTCCAGCTCTAGCGGGAGCGGGCAATGAGCAGTTCTTC.

The chain combines TRBV29-1 with TRBJ2-7; 10 nucleotides match TRBD2. Germline V lookup: CDR1 SQVTM, CDR2 ANQGSEA. This CDR3 has 14 residues. V lost 8 bases, J lost 0 bases, and 7 bases stayed unmatched. The CDR3: CSNFTSGNSYEQYF. The CDR3 DNA reads as TGCAGCAACTTCACTAGCGGGAACTCCTACGAGCAGTACTTC.

V gene TRBV28 combines with J gene TRBJ2-2; tentatively, D is TRBD1 (6 bases). The CDR3 is 14 amino acids. Germline V lookup: CDR1 MDHEN, CDR2 SYDVKM. The V and J ends lost 4 bases and 7 bases respectively, with 13 bases between them. The CDR3 sequence is CASSSPTGIGELFF. The CDR3 DNA reads TGTGCCAGCAGTTCCCCGACAGGAATCGGGGAGCTGTTTTTT.